Listed here are 16 T cell receptor beta chains from one sample, sequenced in a study of blood T cells in healthy people across ages. Alongside a J-beta primer mix, a sample-barcoded 5' primer served in a second PCR lasting about 7 to 11 cycles. TCRdb processed the 5' RACE reads anew with MiXCR; each CDR3 protein has one entry. The profile covers fewer than 2 million distinct CDR3 sequences, with roughly two fifths appearing a single time and 23% taken by the ten largest. Source material: blood. The receptors originated from a human donor in good health.

This clonotype was seen a handful of times. The V gene is TRBV4-3, the J gene TRBJ2-3; 7 positions agree with TRBD2. V dropped 2 bases and J dropped 2; count of bases not matched to a gene: 4. The CDR3 length is 15 residues. Germline loops: CDR1 LGHNA, CDR2 YSLEER. CDR3 loop: CASSQLAGDTDTQYF. CDR3 coding DNA: TGCGCCAGCAGCCAACTGGCGGGGGACACAGATACGCAGTATTTT.

Remarks on this clonotype: At one end, the junction sequence differs from germline, possibly due to a read error. The chain employs TRBV20-1 and TRBJ2-4; a possible D gene is TRBD2 (7 bases). CDR1 and CDR2 from the germline V gene are DFQATT and SNEGSKA (reference sequence). The CDR3 is made up of 15 amino acids. This CDR3 is CGARNPRDMLREQYF. The CDR3 nucleotides read TGCGGTGCTAGAAATCCCCGGGACATGTTGCGGGAGCAGTACTTC.

The chain is built from TRBV20-1 and TRBJ1-1; D might be TRBD1 (5 bases). Trimming shortened V by 0 bases and J by 4 bases, and 12 bases separated the two germline ends. This CDR3 is built from 14 residues. The germline CDR1 and CDR2 sequences are DFQATT and SNEGSKA (reference sequence). The CDR3 protein is CSARDGGSGTEAFF. CDR3 sequence (DNA): TGCAGTGCTAGAGATGGGGGGTCGGGCACTGAAGCTTTCTTT.

The J gene is TRBJ2-5, the V gene TRBV7-8; D is perhaps TRBD2 (5 bases). The V and J ends lost 2 bases and 5 bases respectively, with 12 bases between them. The CDR3 has 14 residues. CDR1 and CDR2 from the germline V gene are SGHVS and FQNEAQ. The DNA of the CDR3 is TGTGCCAGCAGCTTATCGGGGTTGTGGGAGACCCAGTACTTC. Translation: CASSLSGLWETQYF.

The chain is built from TRBV28 and TRBJ1-1; D is unresolved. Germline-derived CDR1 and CDR2 are MDHEN and SYDVKM. There are 15 residues in the CDR3. V lost 6 bases and J lost 4, with 18 bases in between. The CDR3 DNA follows: TGTGCCAGCAGGACGTCCGCGGGTTTCGGCACTGAAGCTTTCTTT. It codes for CASRTSAGFGTEAFF.

This clonotype was detected a few times. Given a much more abundant clone one base away, this may be a read error. The chain uses TRBV28 and TRBJ2-2, with D tentatively TRBD1 (5 bases). The V end was cut by 9 bases, the J end by 6 bases, with 17 bases between. Per germline, CDR1 MDHEN and CDR2 SYDVKM. CDR3 length equals 14 residues. CDR3 DNA: TGTGCCAGTAATGCAGGCAGGGTTGCCGGGGAGCTGTTTTTT. Amino acid sequence: CASNAGRVAGELFF.

V is TRBV6-1 and J is TRBJ2-1, with TRBD2 identical over 7 bases. Germline-derived CDR1 and CDR2 are MNHNS and SASEGT. This CDR3 contains 15 residues. V gave up 0 bases and J gave up 5 bases; unmatched junction bases: 4. CDR3 in DNA: TGTGCCAGCAGTGAAGCTTGGGACTACAACAATGAGCAGTTCTTC. It is translated as CASSEAWDYNNEQFF.

This clonotype appeared a few times. The rearrangement links TRBV5-1 to TRBJ2-6, with D possibly being TRBD1 (6 bases). The CDR3 length is 17 residues. V lost 7 bases and J lost 0, with 17 bases in between. Looked up from germline, CDR1 is SGHRS and CDR2 is YFSETQ. The CDR3 spells CASRLYSQGSGANVLTF. The CDR3 region has the DNA TGCGCCAGCCGACTTTATTCACAGGGCTCTGGGGCCAACGTCCTGACTTTC.

The chain recombines TRBV4-3 with TRBJ2-7; 7 positions match TRBD1. The CDR3 length is 16 residues. J gave up 1 base and V 1 base, and 7 bases lay outside the gene matches. The V gene's germline CDR1 is LGHNA and CDR2 YSLEER. CDR3 bases: TGCGCCAGCAGCCAAGTAATGGCAGGGGGATCCTACGAGCAGTACTTC. Its translation is CASSQVMAGGSYEQYF.

This clonotype was seen a handful of times. The CDR3 coding sequence is TGCGCCAGCAGCCAAGATGGGGGGACAGCAAATTCACCCCTCCACTTT. It codes for CASSQDGGTANSPLHF. The chain is built from TRBV4-3 and TRBJ1-6; 7 bases map to TRBD1. The V gene's germline CDR1 is LGHNA and CDR2 YSLEER. V shed 0 bases, J shed 7 bases, and the junction held 6 bases outside the gene matches. This CDR3 has 16 residues.

This clonotype was seen a handful of times. The chain employs TRBV7-6 and TRBJ2-7; 8 nucleotides line up with TRBD1. V lost 5 bases, J lost 0 bases, and 9 bases stayed unmatched. Germline CDR1 and CDR2: SGHVS and FNYEAQ. The length of the CDR3 is 16 residues. CDR3 DNA: TGTGCCAGCAGCCCCACGACAGGGGACCTCTCCTACGAGCAGTACTTC. This codes for CASSPTTGDLSYEQYF.

This clonotype came up a few times. The chain links TRBV3-1 to TRBJ1-2; D unresolved. The germline V and J ends were trimmed by 5 bases and 8 bases, with 18 bases remaining between them. Per germline, CDR1 LGHDT and CDR2 YNNKEL (reference sequence). This CDR3 contains 14 residues. DNA for the CDR3: TGTGCCAGCAGCGCATCCGGGATAAGAAGGGGCTACACCTTC. Its translation: CASSASGIRRGYTF.

The V and J genes are TRBV7-2 and TRBJ1-2, with TRBD1 identical over 10 bases. Germline values: CDR1 SGHTA, CDR2 FQGNSA. This CDR3 is built from 16 residues. V dropped 5 bases and J dropped 4; count of bases not matched to a gene: 10. CDR3 sequence: CASSRTQGQGFYGYTF. In nucleotides, the CDR3 is TGTGCCAGCAGCCGGACCCAGGGACAGGGGTTCTATGGCTACACCTTC.

This chain uses TRBV6-1 with TRBJ2-7; the D is unclear. Trimming took 1 base from V and 3 from J, leaving 10 bases between them. CDR3 length equals 14 residues. Looked up from germline, CDR1 is MNHNS and CDR2 is SASEGT. The CDR3, as DNA: TGTGCCAGCAGTGAAGGCCCGATCAGCTACGAGCAGTACTTC. Amino acid sequence: CASSEGPISYEQYF.

This clonotype has more than one count but fewer than ten. One junction end disagrees with the germline gene, perhaps due to a read error. J is TRBJ2-1 and V is TRBV7-7, with 9 bases aligning to TRBD2. This CDR3 region has 16 residues. Germline V gives CDR1 SSHAT, CDR2 FNYEAQ (reference sequence). The CDR3 sequence: CASSSLAGGPSNEQFF. The CDR3 DNA sequence: TGTGCTAGCAGCTCGTTGGCGGGGGGGCCAAGCAATGAGCAGTTCTTC.

The sample holds a few counts of this clonotype. The J gene is TRBJ2-4, the V gene TRBV11-1; 8 bases align to TRBD1. In germline, CDR1 is SGHAT, CDR2 FQDESV (reference sequence). The CDR3 covers 18 residues. Losses at the gene ends were 5 bases for V and 3 bases for J; bases not matched to a gene: 15. DNA of the CDR3: TGTGCCAGCAGCCCGGACAGGGCGATGACCGGAGGCAAAAACATTCAGTACTTC. Translating it yields CASSPDRAMTGGKNIQYF.